The 12 T cell receptor beta chains below were found in one sample sequenced in a study of T cell changes during pregnancy in multiple sclerosis. Data came from immunoSEQ multiplex PCR; TCRdb stores just in-frame clones and leaves some out. The sample gives more than 30,000 clones, nearly 90% of which show up once; roughly 0.6% is in the top ten. Sample: CD4+ T cells from peripheral blood mononuclear cells, taken in the third trimester of pregnancy. Source of these receptors: a female donor in good health, enrolled as a control in a pregnancy study.

The chain uses TRBV5-6 and TRBJ2-7, with TRBD1 identical over 7 bases. This CDR3 is built from 13 residues. Losses at the gene ends were 1 base for V and 3 bases for J; bases not matched to a gene: 1. Germline CDR1 SGHDT, CDR2 YYEEEE. Here the CDR3 reads CASSLRQGYEQYF. The DNA for the CDR3 is TGTGCCAGCAGCTTGCGACAGGGCTACGAGCAGTACTTC.

The chain employs TRBV19 and TRBJ1-5, with 8 bases identical to TRBD1. Germline CDR1 is LNHDA and CDR2 is SQIVND (reference sequence). J gave up 2 bases and V 4 bases, and 7 bases lay outside the gene matches. CDR3 size: 16 residues. The CDR3 region has the DNA TGTGCCAGTAGTACCCAGGGGGGACAGGGCAATCAGCCCCAGCATTTT. Translation gives CASSTQGGQGNQPQHF.

CDR3 sequence reads: CASSPLTGLAYEQYF. DNA of the CDR3: TGTGCCAGCTCACCCTTGACAGGTCTCGCCTACGAGCAGTACTTC. This chain links TRBV18 with TRBJ2-7, with a possible D match to TRBD1 (6 bases). The CDR3 runs 15 residues. Germline values: CDR1 KGHSH, CDR2 LQKENI. V was trimmed by 3 bases and J by 2 bases, leaving 14 bases between them.

The V call is TRBV7-8, the J call TRBJ2-5; weak D call: TRBD1 (5 bases). CDR3 length: 15 residues. CDR1 is SGHVS, CDR2 FQNEAQ, per germline. Trimming took 4 bases from V and 1 from J, leaving 13 bases between them. The CDR3 bases are TGTGCCAGCAGCTCCTCCTTTGGGGCCCAAGAGACCCAGTACTTC. This gives the protein CASSSSFGAQETQYF. Drawing the rest from reference TRBV7-8 and TRBJ2-5, the complete variable domain is GAGVSQSPRYKVAKRGQDVALRCDPISGHVSLFWYQQALGQGPEFLTYFQNEAQLDKSGLPSDRFFAERPEGSVSTLKIQRTQQEDSAVYLCASSSSFGAQETQYFGPGTRLLVL.

This chain connects TRBV7-2 to TRBJ2-7; no definite D call. V was clipped by 2 bases and J by 5 bases, with 13 bases between them. This CDR3 spans 14 amino acids. CDR1 and CDR2 from the germline V gene are SGHTA and FQGNSA. The CDR3 DNA reads TGTGCCAGCAGCTTAAAAGTTGCAGTACACGAGCAGTACTTC. Translation: CASSLKVAVHEQYF. Full variable domain (remainder filled in from reference TRBV7-2 and TRBJ2-7): GAGVSQSPSNKVTEKGKDVELRCDPISGHTALYWYRQSLGQGLEFLIYFQGNSAPDKSGLPSDRFSAERTGGSVSTLTIQRTQQEDSAVYLCASSLKVAVHEQYFGPGTRLTVT.

The chain couples TRBV19 to TRBJ2-3; the match to TRBD2 covers 8 bases. CDR3 length: 15 amino acids. Germline CDR1 and CDR2: LNHDA and SQIVND (reference sequence). V trimming: 3 bases; J trimming: 2 bases; junction bases outside the gene matches: 4. The CDR3 region is CASSISGTTTDTQYF. The CDR3 coding sequence is TGTGCCAGTAGTATTAGCGGGACAACCACAGATACGCAGTATTTT.

V is TRBV6-1 and J is TRBJ2-3, with 14 bases that match TRBD2. Germline trimming cut 4 bases from V and 5 bases from J; bases unmatched to any gene: 5. This CDR3 is built from 16 residues. The germline gives CDR1 MNHNS, CDR2 SASEGT. DNA for the CDR3: TGTGCCAGCAGTGTCCTGGGACTAGCGGGGGTAGATACGCAGTATTTT. Its translation is CASSVLGLAGVDTQYF.

The V call is TRBV10-2, the J call TRBJ2-7; D gene ambiguous. Trimming stripped 4 bases from V and 2 bases from J, with 3 bases between. CDR3 length: 11 residues. Germline CDR1 is WSHSY and CDR2 is SAAADI. The CDR3 sequence is CASSAAYEQYF. Here the CDR3 DNA reads TGCGCCAGCAGTGCAGCCTACGAGCAGTACTTC.

V gene TRBV5-1 combines with J gene TRBJ1-3; D perhaps matches TRBD1 (6 bases). Trimming stripped 5 bases from V and 2 bases from J, with 20 bases between. The CDR3 is 17 amino acids. Germline V gene data show CDR1 as SGHRS and CDR2 as YFSETQ. The CDR3 loop is CASRQATGLSAGNTIYF. In DNA form, the CDR3 reads TGCGCCAGCAGACAGGCTACAGGGCTATCGGCTGGAAACACCATATATTTT.

Only one count was recorded for this clone. The V and J genes are TRBV6-4 and TRBJ2-2; 10 nucleotides align to TRBD1. The germline gives CDR1 MRHNA, CDR2 SNTAGT. This CDR3 region has 14 residues. Trimming cost V 6 bases and J 8 bases; bases outside gene matches: 6. In DNA, the CDR3 is TGTGCCAGCAGCCCGGGACAGGGGCCGGGGGAGCTGTTTTTT. Protein sequence: CASSPGQGPGELFF.

This clone was seen only a few times. The rearrangement joins TRBV19 to TRBJ1-1; no reliable D call. CDR3 size: 11 residues. From germline, CDR1 is LNHDA and CDR2 SQIVND (reference sequence). Trimming took 11 bases from V and 3 from J, leaving 10 bases between them. The CDR3 is CASRRDTEAFF. CDR3 in DNA: TGTGCCTCGAGGAGGGACACTGAAGCTTTCTTT.

The CDR3 region is CASSQAPLAFSTDTQYF. CDR3 in DNA: TGTGCCAGCAGCCAAGCCCCACTAGCGTTTAGCACAGATACGCAGTATTTT. The chain joins TRBV14 to TRBJ2-3, with 7 bases aligning to TRBD2. Trimming cost V 1 base and J 0 bases; bases outside gene matches: 7. CDR1 SGHDN and CDR2 FVKESK come from the germline V gene. CDR3 size: 17 residues. Using reference TRBV14 and TRBJ2-3 for the parts outside the CDR3, the full variable domain is EAGVTQFPSHSVIEKGQTVTLRCDPISGHDNLYWYRRVMGKEIKFLLHFVKESKQDESGMPNNRFLAERTGGTYSTLKVQPAELEDSGVYFCASSQAPLAFSTDTQYFGPGTRLTVL.